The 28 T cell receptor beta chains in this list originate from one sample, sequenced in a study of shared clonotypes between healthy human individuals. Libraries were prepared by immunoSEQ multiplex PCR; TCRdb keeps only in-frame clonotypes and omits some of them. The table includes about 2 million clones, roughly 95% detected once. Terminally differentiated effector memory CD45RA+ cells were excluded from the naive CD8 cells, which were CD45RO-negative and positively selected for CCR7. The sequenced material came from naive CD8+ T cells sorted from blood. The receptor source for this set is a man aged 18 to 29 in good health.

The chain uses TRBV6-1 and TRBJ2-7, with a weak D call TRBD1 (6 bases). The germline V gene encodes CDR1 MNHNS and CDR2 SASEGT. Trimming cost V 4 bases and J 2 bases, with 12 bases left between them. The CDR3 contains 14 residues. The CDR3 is CASSGRTATYEQYF. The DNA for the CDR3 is TGTGCCAGCAGTGGTAGGACAGCAACCTACGAGCAGTACTTC.

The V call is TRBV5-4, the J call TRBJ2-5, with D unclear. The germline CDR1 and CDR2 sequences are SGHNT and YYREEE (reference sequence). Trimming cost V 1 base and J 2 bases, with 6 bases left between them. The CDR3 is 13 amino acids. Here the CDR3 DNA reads TGTGCCAGCAGCTTGAGTCTTCAAGAGACCCAGTACTTC. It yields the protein CASSLSLQETQYF.

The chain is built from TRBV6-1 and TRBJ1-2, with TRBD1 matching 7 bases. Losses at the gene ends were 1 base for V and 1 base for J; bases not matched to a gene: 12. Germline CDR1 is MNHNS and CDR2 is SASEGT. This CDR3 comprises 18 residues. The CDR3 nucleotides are TGTGCCAGCAGTGAAGGGTCGAGGGCAGGACAGGTTAACTATGGCTACACCTTC. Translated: CASSEGSRAGQVNYGYTF.

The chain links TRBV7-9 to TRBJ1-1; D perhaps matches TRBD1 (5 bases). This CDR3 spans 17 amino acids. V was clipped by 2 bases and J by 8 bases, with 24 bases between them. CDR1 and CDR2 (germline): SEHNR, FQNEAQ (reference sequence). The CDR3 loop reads CASSLFFELRQGGEAFF. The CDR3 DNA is TGTGCCAGCAGCTTATTTTTCGAACTTAGGCAGGGTGGGGAAGCTTTCTTT.

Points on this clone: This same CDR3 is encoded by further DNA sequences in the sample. The CDR3, as DNA: TGTGCCAGCAGTCCCCAGGGCCCTATCAACTATGGCTACACCTTC. It specifies CASSPQGPINYGYTF. The rearrangement joins TRBV27 to TRBJ1-2, with D perhaps matching TRBD1 (5 bases). Between the trimmed V and J ends, which lost 5 bases and 2 bases, there was a span of 15 bases. The V gene's germline CDR1 is MNHEY and CDR2 SMNVEV (reference sequence). This CDR3 is built from 15 residues.

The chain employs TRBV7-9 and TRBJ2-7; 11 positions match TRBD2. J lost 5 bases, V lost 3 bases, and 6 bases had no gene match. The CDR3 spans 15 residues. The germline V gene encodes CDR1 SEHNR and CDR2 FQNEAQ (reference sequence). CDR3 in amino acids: CASSFHSSGRNEQYF. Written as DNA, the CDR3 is TGTGCCAGCAGCTTTCACTCTAGCGGGAGGAACGAGCAGTACTTC.

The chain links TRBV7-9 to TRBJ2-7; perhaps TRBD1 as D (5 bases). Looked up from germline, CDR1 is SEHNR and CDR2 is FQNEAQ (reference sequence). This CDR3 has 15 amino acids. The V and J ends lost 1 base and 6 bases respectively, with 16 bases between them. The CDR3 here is CASSLVGAGKGEQYF. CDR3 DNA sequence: TGTGCCAGCAGCTTAGTTGGGGCAGGGAAGGGCGAGCAGTACTTC.

The CDR3 spells CASSPERLELAGFNEQFF. The CDR3 DNA follows: TGCGCCAGCAGCCCTGAGAGGTTGGAACTAGCGGGATTCAATGAGCAGTTCTTC. The chain employs TRBV4-3 and TRBJ2-1; 10 positions match TRBD2. V lost 4 bases and J lost 6; bases outside the gene matches: 15. This CDR3 spans 18 amino acids. Looked up from germline, CDR1 is LGHNA and CDR2 is YSLEER.

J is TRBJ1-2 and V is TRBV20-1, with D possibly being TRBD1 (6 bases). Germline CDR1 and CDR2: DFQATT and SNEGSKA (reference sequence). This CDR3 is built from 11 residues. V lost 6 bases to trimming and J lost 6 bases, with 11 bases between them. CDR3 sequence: CSASTGDGYTF. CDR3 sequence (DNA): TGCAGTGCGTCGACAGGAGATGGCTACACCTTC.

CDR3 nucleotides: TGTGCCAGCAGTTTACGACAGGCAATAGGAGACACCGGGGAGCTGTTTTTT. Translation: CASSLRQAIGDTGELFF. V is TRBV28 and J is TRBJ2-2; TRBD1 is a possible D gene (6 bases). The ends were cut back, 2 bases at V and 3 bases at J, with 16 bases in the middle. The CDR3 has 17 residues. CDR1 MDHEN and CDR2 SYDVKM come from the germline V gene. Variable domain in full (rest from reference TRBV28 and TRBJ2-2): DVKVTQSSRYLVKRTGEKVFLECVQDMDHENMFWYRQDPGLGLRLIYFSYDVKMKEKGDIPEGYSVSREKKERFSLILESASTNQTSMYLCASSLRQAIGDTGELFFGEGSRLTVL.

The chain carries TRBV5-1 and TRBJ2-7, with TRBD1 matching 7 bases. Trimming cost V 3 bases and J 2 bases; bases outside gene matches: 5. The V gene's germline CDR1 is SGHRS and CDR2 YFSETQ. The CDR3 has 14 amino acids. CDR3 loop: CASSSTGLTYEQYF. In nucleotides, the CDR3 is TGCGCCAGCAGCTCGACAGGGTTAACCTACGAGCAGTACTTC.

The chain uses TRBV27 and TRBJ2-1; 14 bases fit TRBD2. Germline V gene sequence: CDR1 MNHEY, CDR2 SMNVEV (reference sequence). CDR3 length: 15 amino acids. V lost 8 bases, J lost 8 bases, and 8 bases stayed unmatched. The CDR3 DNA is TGTGCCAGCTCCGGGACTAGCGGGAGTCTGGATGAGCAGTTCTTC. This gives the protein CASSGTSGSLDEQFF.

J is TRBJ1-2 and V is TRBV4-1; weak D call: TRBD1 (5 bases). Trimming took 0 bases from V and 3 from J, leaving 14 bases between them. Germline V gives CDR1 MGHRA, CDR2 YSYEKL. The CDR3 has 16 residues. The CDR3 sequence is CASSQDFGGEDYGYTF. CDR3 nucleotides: TGCGCCAGCAGCCAAGATTTTGGGGGAGAGGACTATGGCTACACCTTC.

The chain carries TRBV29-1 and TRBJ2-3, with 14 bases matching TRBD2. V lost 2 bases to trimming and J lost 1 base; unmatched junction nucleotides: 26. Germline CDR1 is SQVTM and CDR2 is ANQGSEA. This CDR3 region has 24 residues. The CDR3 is CSVEWRNSPGTSGSFVRGTDTQYF. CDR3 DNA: TGCAGCGTTGAATGGAGAAACAGTCCCGGGACTAGCGGGAGTTTTGTAAGGGGCACAGATACGCAGTATTTT.

The CDR3 spells CASSSRPGQGYEQYF. The CDR3 bases are TGTGCCAGCAGCTCGAGACCGGGACAGGGCTACGAGCAGTACTTC. This chain links TRBV7-6 with TRBJ2-7; TRBD1 agrees at 9 bases. From germline, CDR1 is SGHVS and CDR2 FNYEAQ. The CDR3 runs 15 residues. V was clipped by 4 bases and J by 3 bases; unmatched bases: 7.

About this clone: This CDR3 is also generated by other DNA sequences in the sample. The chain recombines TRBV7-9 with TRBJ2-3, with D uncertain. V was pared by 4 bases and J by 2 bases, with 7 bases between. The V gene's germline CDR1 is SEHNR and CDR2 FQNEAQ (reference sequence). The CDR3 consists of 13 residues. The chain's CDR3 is CASSSTVTDTQYF. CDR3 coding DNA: TGTGCCAGCAGCTCGACTGTCACAGATACGCAGTATTTT.

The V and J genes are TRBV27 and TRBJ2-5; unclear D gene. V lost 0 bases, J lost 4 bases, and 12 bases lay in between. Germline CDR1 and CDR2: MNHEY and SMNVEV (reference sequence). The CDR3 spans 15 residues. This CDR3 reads CASSLSLLHVETQYF. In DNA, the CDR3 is TGTGCCAGCAGTTTATCGCTTCTCCATGTAGAGACCCAGTACTTC.

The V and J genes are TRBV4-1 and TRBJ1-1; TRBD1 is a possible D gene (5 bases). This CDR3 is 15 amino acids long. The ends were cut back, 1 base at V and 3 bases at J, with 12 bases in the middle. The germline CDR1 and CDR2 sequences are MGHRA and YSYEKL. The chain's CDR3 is CASSQVGGEDTEAFF. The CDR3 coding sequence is TGCGCCAGCAGCCAAGTGGGGGGTGAAGACACTGAAGCTTTCTTT.

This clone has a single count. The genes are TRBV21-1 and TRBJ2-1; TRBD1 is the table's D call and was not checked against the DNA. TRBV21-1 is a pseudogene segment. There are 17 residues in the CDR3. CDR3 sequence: CASSHLARDRRDNEQFF. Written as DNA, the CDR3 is TGTGCCAGCAGCCACCTGGCAAGAGACAGAAGAGACAATGAGCAGTTCTTC.

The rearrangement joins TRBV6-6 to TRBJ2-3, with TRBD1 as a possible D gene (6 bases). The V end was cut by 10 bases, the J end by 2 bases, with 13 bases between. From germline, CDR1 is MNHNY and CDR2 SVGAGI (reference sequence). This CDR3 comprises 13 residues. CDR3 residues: CATMRDNTDTQYF. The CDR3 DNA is TGTGCCACCATGAGGGACAACACAGATACGCAGTATTTT.

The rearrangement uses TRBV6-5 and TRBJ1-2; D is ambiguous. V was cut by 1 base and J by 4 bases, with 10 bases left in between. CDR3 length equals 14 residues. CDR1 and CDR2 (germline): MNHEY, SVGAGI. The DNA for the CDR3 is TGTGCCAGCAGTTACTTGACATCTATCTATGGCTACACCTTC. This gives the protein CASSYLTSIYGYTF.

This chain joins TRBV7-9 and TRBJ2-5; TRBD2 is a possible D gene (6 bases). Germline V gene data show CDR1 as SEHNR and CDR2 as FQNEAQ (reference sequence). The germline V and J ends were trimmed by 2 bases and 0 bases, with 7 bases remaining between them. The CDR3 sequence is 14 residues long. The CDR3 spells CASSLWGDQETQYF. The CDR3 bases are TGTGCCAGCAGCTTATGGGGGGACCAAGAGACCCAGTACTTC. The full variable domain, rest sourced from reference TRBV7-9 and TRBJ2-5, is DTGVSQNPRHKITKRGQNVTFRCDPISEHNRLYWYRQTLGQGPEFLTYFQNEAQLEKSRLLSDRFSAERPKGSFSTLEIQRTEQGDSAMYLCASSLWGDQETQYFGPGTRLLVL.

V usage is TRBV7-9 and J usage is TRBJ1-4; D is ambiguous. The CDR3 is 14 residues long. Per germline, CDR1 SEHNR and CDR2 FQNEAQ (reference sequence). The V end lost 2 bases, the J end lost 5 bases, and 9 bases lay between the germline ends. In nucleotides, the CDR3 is TGTGCCAGCAGCTTACTTTTGCCAAATGAAAAACTGTTTTTT. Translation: CASSLLLPNEKLFF. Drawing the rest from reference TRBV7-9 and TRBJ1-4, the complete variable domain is DTGVSQNPRHKITKRGQNVTFRCDPISEHNRLYWYRQTLGQGPEFLTYFQNEAQLEKSRLLSDRFSAERPKGSFSTLEIQRTEQGDSAMYLCASSLLLPNEKLFFGSGTQLSVL.

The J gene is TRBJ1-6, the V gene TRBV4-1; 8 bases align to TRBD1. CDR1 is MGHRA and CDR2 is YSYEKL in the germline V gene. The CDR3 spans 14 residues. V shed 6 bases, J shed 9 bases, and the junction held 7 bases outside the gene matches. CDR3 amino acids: CASSLVGQGSPLHF. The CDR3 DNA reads TGCGCCAGCAGTCTTGTCGGACAGGGTTCACCCCTCCACTTT.

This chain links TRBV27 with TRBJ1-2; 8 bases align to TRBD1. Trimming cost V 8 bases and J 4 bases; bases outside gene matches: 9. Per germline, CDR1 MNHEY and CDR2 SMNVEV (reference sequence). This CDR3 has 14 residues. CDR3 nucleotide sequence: TGTGCCAGCGACAATCCGGACAGGGCCTATGGCTACACCTTC. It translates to CASDNPDRAYGYTF.

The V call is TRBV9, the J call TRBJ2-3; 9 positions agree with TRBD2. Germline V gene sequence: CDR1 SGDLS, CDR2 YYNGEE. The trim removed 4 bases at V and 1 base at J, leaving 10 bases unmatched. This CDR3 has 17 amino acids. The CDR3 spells CASSYTIAGVGTDTQYF. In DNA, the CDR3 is TGTGCCAGCAGCTACACAATAGCGGGGGTGGGCACAGATACGCAGTATTTT. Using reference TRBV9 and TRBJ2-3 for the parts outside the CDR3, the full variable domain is DSGVTQTPKHLITATGQRVTLRCSPRSGDLSVYWYQQSLDQGLQFLIQYYNGEERAKGNILERFSAQQFPDLHSELNLSSLELGDSALYFCASSYTIAGVGTDTQYFGPGTRLTVL.

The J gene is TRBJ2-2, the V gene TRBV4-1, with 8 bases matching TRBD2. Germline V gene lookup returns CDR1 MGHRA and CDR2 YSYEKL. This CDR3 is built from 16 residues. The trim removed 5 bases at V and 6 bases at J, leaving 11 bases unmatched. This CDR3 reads CASSERRGGGSGELFF. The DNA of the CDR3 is TGCGCCAGCAGCGAGAGACGGGGGGGAGGGTCCGGGGAGCTGTTTTTT.

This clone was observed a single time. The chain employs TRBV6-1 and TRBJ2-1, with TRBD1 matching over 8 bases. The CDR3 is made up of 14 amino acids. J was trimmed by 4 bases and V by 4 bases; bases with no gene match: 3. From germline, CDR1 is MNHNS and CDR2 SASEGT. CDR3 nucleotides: TGTGCCAGCAGTGTAAGGACAGGGTACAATGAGCAGTTCTTC. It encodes CASSVRTGYNEQFF.